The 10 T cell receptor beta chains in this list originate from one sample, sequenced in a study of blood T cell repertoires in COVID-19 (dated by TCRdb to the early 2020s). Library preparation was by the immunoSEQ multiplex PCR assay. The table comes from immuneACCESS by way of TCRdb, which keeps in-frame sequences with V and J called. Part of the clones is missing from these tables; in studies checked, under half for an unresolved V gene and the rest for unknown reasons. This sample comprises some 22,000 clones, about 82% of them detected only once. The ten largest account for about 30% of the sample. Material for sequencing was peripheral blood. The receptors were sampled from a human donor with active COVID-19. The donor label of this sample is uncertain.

CDR3 protein: CASSFSGQGVKLFF. The CDR3 bases are TGTGCCAGCAGTTTTTCGGGACAGGGGGTAAAACTGTTTTTT. The chain recombines TRBV27 with TRBJ1-4; 11 nucleotides line up with TRBD1. The germline V gene has CDR1 MNHEY and CDR2 SMNVEV (reference sequence). This CDR3 is built from 14 residues. V shed 3 bases and J 10 bases; nucleotides not matched to a gene: 4.

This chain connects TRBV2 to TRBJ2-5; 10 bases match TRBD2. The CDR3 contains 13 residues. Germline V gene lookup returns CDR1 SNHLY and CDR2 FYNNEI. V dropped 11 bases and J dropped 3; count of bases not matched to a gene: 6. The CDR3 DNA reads TGTGCCGGAAACGGACTAGCGGAAGAGACCCAGTACTTC. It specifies CAGNGLAEETQYF.

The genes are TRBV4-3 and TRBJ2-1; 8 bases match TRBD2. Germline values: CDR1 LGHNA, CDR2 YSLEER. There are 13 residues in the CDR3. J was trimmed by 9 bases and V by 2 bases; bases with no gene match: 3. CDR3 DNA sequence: TGCGCCAGCAGCCAAAGGCTAGCGGGTGAGCAGTTCTTC. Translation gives CASSQRLAGEQFF.

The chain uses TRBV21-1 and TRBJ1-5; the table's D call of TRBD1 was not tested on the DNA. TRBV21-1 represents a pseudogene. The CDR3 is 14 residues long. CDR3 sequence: CASKPGQGNQPQHF. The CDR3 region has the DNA TGTGCCAGCAAGCCGGGACAGGGCAATCAGCCCCAGCATTTT.

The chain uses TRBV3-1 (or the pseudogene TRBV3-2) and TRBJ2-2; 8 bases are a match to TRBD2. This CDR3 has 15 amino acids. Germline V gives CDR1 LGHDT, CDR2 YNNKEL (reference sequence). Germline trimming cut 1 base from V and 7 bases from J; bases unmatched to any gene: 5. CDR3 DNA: TGTGCCAGCAGCCAAGGGTCCGCGGGGGGCGGGGAGCTGTTTTTT. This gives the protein CASSQGSAGGGELFF.

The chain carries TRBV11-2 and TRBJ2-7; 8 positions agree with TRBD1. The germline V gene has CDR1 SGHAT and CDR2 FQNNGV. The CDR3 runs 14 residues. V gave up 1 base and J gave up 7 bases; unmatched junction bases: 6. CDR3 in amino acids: CASSLVQGAGEQYF. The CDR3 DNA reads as TGTGCCAGCAGCTTAGTCCAGGGGGCGGGAGAGCAGTACTTC.

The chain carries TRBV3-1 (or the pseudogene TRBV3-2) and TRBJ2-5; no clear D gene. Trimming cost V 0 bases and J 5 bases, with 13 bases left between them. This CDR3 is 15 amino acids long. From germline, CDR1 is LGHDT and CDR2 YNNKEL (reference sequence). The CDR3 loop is CASSQDLPARETQYF. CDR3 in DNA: TGTGCCAGCAGCCAAGATCTCCCGGCGAGGGAGACCCAGTACTTC.

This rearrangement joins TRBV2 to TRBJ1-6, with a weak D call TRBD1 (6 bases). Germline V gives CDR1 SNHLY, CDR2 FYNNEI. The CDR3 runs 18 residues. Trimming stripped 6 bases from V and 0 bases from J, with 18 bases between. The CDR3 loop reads CASSRWGGQSSYNSPLHF. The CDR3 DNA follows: TGTGCCAGCAGCCGGTGGGGGGGACAAAGCTCCTATAATTCACCCCTCCACTTT.

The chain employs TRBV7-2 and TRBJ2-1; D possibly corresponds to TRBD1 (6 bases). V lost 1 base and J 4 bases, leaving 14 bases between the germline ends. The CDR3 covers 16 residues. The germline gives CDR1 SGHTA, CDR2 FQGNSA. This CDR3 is CASSLVGAGPYNEQFF. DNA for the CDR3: TGTGCCAGCAGCTTAGTGGGGGCAGGCCCATACAATGAGCAGTTCTTC.

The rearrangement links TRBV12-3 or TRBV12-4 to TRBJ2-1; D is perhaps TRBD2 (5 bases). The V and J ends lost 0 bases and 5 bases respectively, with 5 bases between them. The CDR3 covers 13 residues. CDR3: CASSLARDNEQFF. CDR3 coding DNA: TGTGCCAGCAGTTTAGCGAGGGACAATGAGCAGTTCTTC.